These T cell receptor beta chains were read from a single sample in a study of molecular identifiers for immune sequencing clone quantification. TCRdb independently ran MiXCR on the PCR reads; one entry per CDR3 protein. Here the sample spans just over 40,000 distinct CDR3 sequences, roughly 24% being singletons. What was sequenced was naive CD8+ T cells from blood, with Jurkat cell RNA spiked in. Receptor source: a human donor in good health. Some libraries in this study had Jurkat cell RNA spiked in. Each CDR3 is given with its conserved first and last residue. A D gene is named only where the DNA matches it firmly. Clone sizes are given selectively: once, few, many, or a class where the clone is expanded.

>NA|TRBJ2-3|TRBD1|TRBV4-3
CASSQVQGAYTDTQYF
TGCGCCAGCAGCCAAGTACAGGGGGCGTACACAGATACGCAGTATTTT
>medium-sized|TRBJ2-7|NA|TRBV28
CASRSRGPYEQYF
TGTGCCAGCAGGTCCCGAGGCCCCTACGAGCAGTACTTC
>many|TRBJ2-3|NA|TRBV7-9
CASSLVYTDTQYF
TGTGCCAGCAGCTTAGTATACACAGATACGCAGTATTTT
>NA|TRBJ1-4|TRBD1|TRBV7-9
CASSSDRGHATNEKLFF
TGTGCCAGCAGTTCAGACAGGGGGCATGCAACTAATGAAAAACTGTTTTTT
>many|TRBJ2-1|TRBD2|TRBV4-3
CASSQGIAGSEQFF
TGCGCCAGCAGCCAAGGAATAGCGGGGTCCGAGCAGTTCTTC
>NA|TRBJ2-3|NA|TRBV3-1
CANRQVGTATPYF
TGTGCCAACCGCCAAGTCGGCACCGCTACGCCGTATTTT
>NA|TRBJ2-2|NA|TRBV28
CASLSGWSAVTGELFF
TGTGCCAGCCTCAGCGGGTGGAGCGCAGTAACCGGGGAGCTGTTTTTT
>few|TRBJ2-5|NA|TRBV6-2/TRBV6-3
CASRDKSSTYVGGPQYF
TGTGCCAGCAGAGACAAGTCTAGCACCTACGTCGGGGGACCCCAGTACTTC
>NA|TRBJ2-5|NA|TRBV12-3/TRBV12-4
CASSAAGSETQIF
TGTGCCAGCAGCGCTGCGGGCTCGGAGACCCAGATCTTC
>NA|TRBJ2-5|TRBD2|TRBV29-1
CSVAPGLAQTPPSF
TGCAGCGTCGCACCGGGACTAGCTCAAACGCCCCCGTCCTTC
>many|TRBJ2-7|NA|TRBV6-2/TRBV6-3
CASSSGTHFPYEQYF
TGTGCCAGCAGCTCCGGGACACATTTCCCCTACGAGCAGTACTTC
>few|TRBJ2-1|NA|TRBV29-1
CSVTGSSYNEQFF
TGCAGCGTAACCGGGAGCTCCTACAATGAGCAGTTCTTC